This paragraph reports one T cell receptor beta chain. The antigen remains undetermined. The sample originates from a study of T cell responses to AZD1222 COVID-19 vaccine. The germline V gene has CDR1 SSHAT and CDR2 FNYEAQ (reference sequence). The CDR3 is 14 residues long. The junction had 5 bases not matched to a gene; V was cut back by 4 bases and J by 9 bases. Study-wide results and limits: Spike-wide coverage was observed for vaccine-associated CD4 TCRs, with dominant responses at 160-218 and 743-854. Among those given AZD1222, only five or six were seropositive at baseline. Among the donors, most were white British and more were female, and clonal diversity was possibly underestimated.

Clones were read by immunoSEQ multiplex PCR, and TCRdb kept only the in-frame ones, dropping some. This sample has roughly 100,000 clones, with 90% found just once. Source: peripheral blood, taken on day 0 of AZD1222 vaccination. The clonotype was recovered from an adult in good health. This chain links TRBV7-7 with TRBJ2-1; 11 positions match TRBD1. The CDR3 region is CASSSGQGAIEQFF. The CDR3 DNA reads TGTGCCAGCAGCTCCGGACAGGGGGCGATTGAGCAGTTCTTC.